This passage covers 19 T cell receptor beta chains from one sample sequenced in a study of OX40 agonist ivuxolimab in advanced cancers. Method: immunoSEQ multiplex PCR; TCRdb's copy keeps in-frame clones and lacks some. The table includes approximately 68,000 clones, around 90% detected once. This specimen was CD4+ or CD8+ T cells sorted from blood, taken in a trial of the OX40 agonist ivuxolimab. The receptors derive from an adult with an advanced solid tumor such as melanoma, head and neck, liver or kidney cancer.

On this clone itself: The same CDR3 is also encoded by other DNA sequences in this sample. J is TRBJ2-7 and V is TRBV14; 7 nucleotides agree with TRBD2. The ends lost 8 bases at V and 5 bases at J; junction bases unmatched: 6. Per the germline V gene, CDR1 is SGHDN and CDR2 is FVKESK. The CDR3 covers 12 residues. The CDR3 here is CASGRGRDEQYF. In DNA form, the CDR3 reads TGTGCCAGCGGGCGGGGGAGGGACGAGCAGTACTTC.

The V and J genes are TRBV5-1 and TRBJ2-3, with 12 bases matching TRBD2. The V gene's germline CDR1 is SGHRS and CDR2 YFSETQ. With V trimmed by 4 bases and J by 3 bases, 3 bases remained unmatched. CDR3 length: 15 amino acids. The CDR3 region is CASSATSGRTDTQYF. The CDR3 DNA is TGCGCCAGCAGCGCCACTAGCGGGAGGACAGATACGCAGTATTTT.

The rearrangement links TRBV7-9 to TRBJ2-6; D unresolved. Germline values: CDR1 SEHNR, CDR2 FQNEAQ (reference sequence). The CDR3 length is 16 residues. Trimming shortened V by 2 bases and J by 4 bases, and 12 bases separated the two germline ends. CDR3 in DNA: TGTGCCAGCAGCTTAAGGTTGGGCTCAGGGGCCAACGTCCTGACTTTC. This encodes CASSLRLGSGANVLTF.

This chain connects TRBV6-1 to TRBJ2-5; D gene ambiguous. Between the trimmed V and J ends, which lost 4 bases and 2 bases, there was a span of 5 bases. CDR3 size: 12 residues. Germline values: CDR1 MNHNS, CDR2 SASEGT. This chain's CDR3 is CASSGIQETQYF. The CDR3 nucleotides are TGTGCCAGCAGTGGGATACAAGAGACCCAGTACTTC.

This clone was recorded once. The chain links TRBV5-1 to TRBJ2-2; no firm D call. V shed 0 bases and J shed 6 bases, with 9 bases lying between them. The germline gives CDR1 SGHRS, CDR2 YFSETQ. This CDR3 has 14 amino acids. CDR3 in DNA: TGCGCCAGCAGCTTGGGGTGGGAAGCCGGGGAGCTGTTTTTT. Protein: CASSLGWEAGELFF.

The chain uses TRBV5-1 and TRBJ1-3, with 9 bases lining up with TRBD1. This CDR3 comprises 15 residues. J gave up 0 bases and V 3 bases, and 1 base lay outside the gene matches. Germline-derived CDR1 and CDR2 are SGHRS and YFSETQ. CDR3 region: CASSWGQGSGNTIYF. DNA of the CDR3: TGCGCCAGCAGCTGGGGACAGGGCTCTGGAAACACCATATATTTT.

This chain links TRBV9 with TRBJ1-6, with D possibly being TRBD1 (5 bases). The V end was cut by 6 bases, the J end by 9 bases, with 13 bases between. The germline gives CDR1 SGDLS, CDR2 YYNGEE. This CDR3 is built from 13 residues. CDR3 sequence (DNA): TGTGCCAGCACCCGGGAGCAGGGTTCACCCCTCCACTTT. It codes for CASTREQGSPLHF.

The V call is TRBV10-1, the J call TRBJ2-3; D possibly corresponds to TRBD1 (6 bases). Germline V gives CDR1 WNHNN, CDR2 SYGVQD (reference sequence). V lost 6 bases to trimming and J lost 3 bases, with 19 bases between them. The CDR3 loop spans 16 amino acids. CDR3 region: CASSSRRGRGTDTQYF. The CDR3 nucleotides read TGCGCCAGCAGCTCCCGAAGGGGGAGAGGAACAGATACGCAGTATTTT.

This chain uses TRBV11-2 with TRBJ1-6; the match to TRBD1 covers 7 bases. Germline trimming cut 7 bases from V and 10 bases from J; bases unmatched to any gene: 10. The CDR3 loop spans 14 amino acids. Per the germline V gene, CDR1 is SGHAT and CDR2 is FQNNGV. The CDR3 sequence: CASTSRQGISPLHF. The CDR3 DNA is TGTGCCAGCACCTCTAGACAGGGAATCTCACCCCTCCACTTT.

For the CDR3, the DNA is TGCGCCAGCAGCTCCGCCTACGAGCAGTACTTC. Translation gives CASSSAYEQYF. This sequence joins TRBV5-1 and TRBJ2-7; D gene uncertain. This CDR3 spans 11 amino acids. V lost 3 bases to trimming and J lost 2 bases, with 3 bases between them. The V gene's germline CDR1 is SGHRS and CDR2 YFSETQ.

This chain uses TRBV18 with TRBJ1-1; D gene unclear. Trimming pared 2 bases from V and 0 bases from J, leaving 7 bases between. CDR3 length: 14 residues. Germline V gene sequence: CDR1 KGHSH, CDR2 LQKENI. The CDR3 nucleotides are TGTGCCAGCTCACCAGGGAATCTGAACACTGAAGCTTTCTTT. Translating it yields CASSPGNLNTEAFF.

DNA of the CDR3: TGTGCCAGCTCACTCCTCCCGGGACAAGTAACTTCCACAGATACGCAGTATTTT. This codes for CASSLLPGQVTSTDTQYF. The chain combines TRBV18 with TRBJ2-3; D might be TRBD1 (6 bases). The CDR3 runs to 18 residues. From germline, CDR1 is KGHSH and CDR2 LQKENI. Trimming pared 4 bases from V and 2 bases from J, leaving 22 bases between.

The chain joins TRBV30 to TRBJ1-1; D is undetermined. The CDR3 covers 14 residues. The V and J ends lost 3 bases and 2 bases respectively, with 13 bases between them. Germline CDR1 reads GTSNPN; CDR2 reads SVGIG (reference sequence). CDR3 in amino acids: CAWSQNDANTEAFF. CDR3 in DNA: TGTGCCTGGAGCCAAAATGACGCTAACACTGAAGCTTTCTTT.

Points on this clone: One junction end does not reproduce the germline sequence, and a read error may be involved. This chain joins TRBV30 and TRBJ2-7; possible D gene TRBD2, 6 bases. CDR1 and CDR2 (germline): GTSNPN, SVGIG (reference sequence). This CDR3 region has 11 residues. The CDR3 DNA is TGTGCCTGGAGTGGGGGAGGCCTGGGCCACTTC. Translation gives CAWSGGGLGHF.

The chain is built from TRBV5-1 and TRBJ2-1, with TRBD2 as a possible D gene (5 bases). The CDR3 length is 13 residues. Trimming left V 4 bases short and J 6 bases short, with 11 bases between. The germline CDR1 and CDR2 sequences are SGHRS and YFSETQ. The CDR3 region is CASSLDSPNEQFF. CDR3 bases: TGCGCCAGCAGCCTGGACTCTCCCAATGAGCAGTTCTTC.

The chain combines TRBV18 with TRBJ1-1, with D perhaps matching TRBD1 (5 bases). The CDR3 is 16 amino acids. Germline lookup yields CDR1 KGHSH and CDR2 LQKENI. V was pared by 4 bases and J by 5 bases, with 20 bases between. The CDR3 bases are TGTGCCAGCTCACAGGGTTCAGGGAGAGTTTCAACTGAAGCTTTCTTT. Protein sequence: CASSQGSGRVSTEAFF.

The chain combines TRBV19 with TRBJ1-5; D is perhaps TRBD1 (6 bases). The V gene's germline CDR1 is LNHDA and CDR2 SQIVND (reference sequence). The CDR3 extends over 15 amino acids. V was cut by 5 bases and J by 2 bases, with 13 bases left in between. Written as DNA, the CDR3 is TGTGCCAGTAGTCTACAGGGAGAGCGCAATCAGCCCCAGCATTTT. Protein: CASSLQGERNQPQHF.

The chain joins TRBV5-1 to TRBJ1-3; D gene ambiguous. V lost 0 bases and J lost 4, with 8 bases in between. Germline V gene lookup returns CDR1 SGHRS and CDR2 YFSETQ. The CDR3 sequence is 14 residues long. DNA of the CDR3: TGCGCCAGCAGCTTGGCAGTGGAGGGAAACACCATATATTTT. It is translated as CASSLAVEGNTIYF.

The V and J genes are TRBV27 and TRBJ2-7; D assignment may be TRBD1 or TRBD2 (5 bases each). Per germline, CDR1 MNHEY and CDR2 SMNVEV (reference sequence). The CDR3 spans 15 residues. The V and J ends lost 5 bases and 6 bases respectively, with 20 bases between them. The chain's CDR3 is CASSASGTHSSEQYF. CDR3 bases: TGTGCCAGCAGTGCCTCCGGGACCCACAGCTCCGAGCAGTACTTC.